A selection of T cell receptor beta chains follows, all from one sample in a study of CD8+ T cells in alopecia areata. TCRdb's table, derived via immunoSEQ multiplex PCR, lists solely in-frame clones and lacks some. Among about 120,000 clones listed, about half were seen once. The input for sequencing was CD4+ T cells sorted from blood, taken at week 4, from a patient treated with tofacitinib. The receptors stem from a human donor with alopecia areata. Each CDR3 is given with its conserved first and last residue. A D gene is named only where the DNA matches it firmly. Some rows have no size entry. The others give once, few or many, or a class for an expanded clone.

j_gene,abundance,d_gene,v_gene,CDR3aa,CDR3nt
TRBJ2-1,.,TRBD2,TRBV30,CAWGAGAREQFF,TGTGCCTGGGGAGCGGGGGCCCGGGAGCAGTTCTTC
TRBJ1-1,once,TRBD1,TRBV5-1,CASSRTGGSAKTEAFF,TGCGCCAGCAGCCGGACAGGGGGCTCGGCCAAGACTGAAGCTTTCTTT
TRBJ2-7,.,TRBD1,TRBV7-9,CASTYDRAYEQYF,TGTGCCAGCACCTACGACAGGGCCTACGAGCAGTACTTC
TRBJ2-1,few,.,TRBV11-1,CASTIRGGTQQFF,TGTGCCAGCACTATTAGAGGGGGGACCCAACAGTTCTTC
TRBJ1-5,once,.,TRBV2,CASSDPGTVVQPQHF,TGTGCCAGCAGTGACCCAGGGACGGTGGTTCAGCCCCAGCATTTT
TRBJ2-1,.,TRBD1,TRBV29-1,CSVAVRTGTNEQFF,TGCAGCGTGGCGGTTAGGACAGGGACCAATGAGCAGTTCTTC
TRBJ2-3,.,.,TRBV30,CAWSLTKDTQYF,TGTGCCTGGAGTCTCACTAAAGATACGCAGTATTTT
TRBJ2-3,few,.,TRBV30,CAWSVGLEPDTQYF,TGTGCCTGGAGTGTAGGATTAGAACCAGATACGCAGTATTTT
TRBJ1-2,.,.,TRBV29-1,CSVGTLANYGYTF,TGCAGCGTTGGCACGCTAGCTAACTATGGCTACACCTTC
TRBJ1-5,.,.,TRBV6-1,CASSAGHVNQPQHF,TGTGCCAGCAGTGCCGGACACGTCAATCAGCCCCAGCATTTT
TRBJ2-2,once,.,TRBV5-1,CASSANLEGELFF,TGCGCCAGCAGCGCAAACCTGGAAGGGGAGCTGTTTTTT
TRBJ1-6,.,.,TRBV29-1,CSAPGPGYNSPLHF,TGCAGCGCCCCGGGGCCCGGCTATAATTCACCCCTCCACTTT
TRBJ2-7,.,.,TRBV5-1,CASSLDTYLYEQYF,TGCGCCAGCAGCTTGGACACCTACCTTTACGAGCAGTACTTC
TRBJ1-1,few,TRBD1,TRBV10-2,CASTHIGGQGAFF,TGCGCCAGCACGCATATAGGGGGCCAAGGAGCTTTCTTT
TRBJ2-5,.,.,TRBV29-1,CSVLRTWDQETQYF,TGCAGCGTCCTCAGGACCTGGGATCAAGAGACCCAGTACTTC
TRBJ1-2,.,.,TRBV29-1,CSVAGQVYGYTF,TGCAGCGTTGCGGGGCAGGTATATGGCTACACCTTC
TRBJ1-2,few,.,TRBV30,CAWTRWGSNYGYTF,TGTGCCTGGACCAGGTGGGGGAGTAACTATGGCTACACCTTC
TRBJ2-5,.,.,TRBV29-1,CSVARYQETQYF,TGCAGCGTAGCCAGGTACCAAGAGACCCAGTACTTC
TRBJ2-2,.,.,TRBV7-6,CASSLGTVNTGELFF,TGTGCCAGCAGCTTAGGGACGGTCAACACCGGGGAGCTGTTTTTT
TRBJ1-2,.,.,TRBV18,CASSPPRGGYTF,TGTGCCAGCTCACCACCAAGGGGAGGCTACACCTTC
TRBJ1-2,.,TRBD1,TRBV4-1,CASSFTPGGFPGYTF,TGCGCCAGCAGCTTTACCCCAGGGGGATTCCCTGGCTACACCTTC
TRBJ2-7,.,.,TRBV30,CAWGDGTYEQYF,TGTGCCTGGGGAGACGGGACCTACGAGCAGTACTTC
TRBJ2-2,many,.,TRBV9,CASSVGLGELFF,TGTGCCAGCAGCGTAGGTCTCGGGGAGCTGTTTTTT
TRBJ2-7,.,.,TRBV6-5,CASSYGNSGGEQYF,TGTGCCAGCAGTTACGGGAACTCTGGGGGCGAGCAGTACTTC
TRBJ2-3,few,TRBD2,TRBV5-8,CASTREGLATDTQYF,TGTGCCAGCACCCGCGAGGGACTAGCCACAGATACGCAGTATTTT
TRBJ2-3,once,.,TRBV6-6,CASLPGGRTDTQYF,TGTGCCAGCCTCCCAGGGGGGCGGACAGATACGCAGTATTTT
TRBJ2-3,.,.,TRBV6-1,CASVSGGQEDTQYF,TGTGCCAGCGTGTCCGGGGGGCAAGAAGATACGCAGTATTTT
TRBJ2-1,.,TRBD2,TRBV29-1,CSARPTSGDNEQFF,TGCAGCGCCCGGCCGACTAGCGGGGACAATGAGCAGTTCTTC
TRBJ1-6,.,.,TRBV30,CAWSAGREGHSPLHF,TGTGCCTGGAGTGCGGGCCGGGAGGGGCACTCACCCCTCCACTTT
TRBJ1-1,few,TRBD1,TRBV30,CAWSSGTGGSQAFF,TGTGCCTGGAGCTCCGGGACAGGGGGCAGCCAAGCTTTCTTT
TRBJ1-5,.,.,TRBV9,CASSVHSNQPQHF,TGTGCCAGCAGTGTACATAGCAATCAGCCCCAGCATTTT
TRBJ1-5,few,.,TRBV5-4,CASSTAGDSNQPQHF,TGTGCCAGCAGCACCGCAGGGGATAGCAATCAGCCCCAGCATTTT
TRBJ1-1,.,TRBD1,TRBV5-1,CASSRDRGGAFF,TGCGCCAGCAGCCGCGACAGGGGGGGAGCTTTCTTT
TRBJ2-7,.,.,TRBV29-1,CSVSRTATYEQYF,TGCAGCGTTTCCCGGACGGCTACCTACGAGCAGTACTTC
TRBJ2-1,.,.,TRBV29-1,CSVARGSYNEQFF,TGCAGCGTGGCAAGGGGGTCCTACAATGAGCAGTTCTTC
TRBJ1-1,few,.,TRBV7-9,CASSPGRDTIAFF,TGTGCCAGCAGCCCCGGGCGGGATACGATTGCTTTCTTT
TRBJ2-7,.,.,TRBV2,CASRPFEREDSYEQYF,TGTGCCAGCAGACCGTTTGAGAGGGAGGACTCCTACGAGCAGTACTTC
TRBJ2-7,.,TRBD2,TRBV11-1,CASSLAMTSGYEQYF,TGTGCCAGCAGCTTAGCGATGACTAGCGGTTACGAGCAGTACTTC
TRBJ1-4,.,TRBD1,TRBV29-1,CSVAIWTGDEKLFF,TGCAGCGTTGCAATCTGGACAGGGGATGAAAAACTGTTTTTT
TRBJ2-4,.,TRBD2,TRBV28,CASSPGTSLNIQYF,TGTGCCAGCAGCCCAGGGACTAGCTTGAACATTCAGTACTTC
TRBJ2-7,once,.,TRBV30,CACLWGGNYEQYF,TGTGCCTGCCTTTGGGGGGGCAACTACGAGCAGTACTTC
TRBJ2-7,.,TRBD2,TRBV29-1,CSVGTSAKSYEQYF,TGCAGCGTTGGGACTAGCGCGAAATCCTACGAGCAGTACTTC
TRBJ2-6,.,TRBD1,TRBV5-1,CASSSRDRAGANVLTF,TGCGCCAGCAGCTCCCGGGACAGGGCTGGGGCCAACGTCCTGACTTTC
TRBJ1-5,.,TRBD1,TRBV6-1,CASSGGQGGGNQPQHF,TGTGCCAGCAGTGGAGGACAGGGTGGCGGCAATCAGCCCCAGCATTTT
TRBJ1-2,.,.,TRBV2,CASSVTDGFRYTF,TGTGCCAGCAGTGTTACAGACGGATTTCGCTACACCTTC
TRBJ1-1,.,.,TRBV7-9,CASSLYRVQRSIPTEAFF,TGTGCCAGCAGCTTATATCGGGTTCAAAGATCTATTCCCACTGAAGCTTTCTTT
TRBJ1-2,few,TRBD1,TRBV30,CAWTTDRRGGYTF,TGTGCCTGGACCACGGACAGGAGGGGGGGCTACACCTTC
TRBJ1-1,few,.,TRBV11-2,CASSLSGGHHTEAFF,TGTGCCAGCAGCTTATCCGGGGGACATCACACTGAAGCTTTCTTT
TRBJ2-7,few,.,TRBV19,CASSWTEDTEQYF,TGTGCCAGTAGTTGGACAGAAGATACCGAGCAGTACTTC
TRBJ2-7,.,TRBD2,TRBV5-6,CASSRRGRVPYEQYF,TGTGCCAGCAGCCGCCGGGGGAGGGTACCCTACGAGCAGTACTTC
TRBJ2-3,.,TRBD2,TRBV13,CASSFVGRDGVSGDTQYF,TGTGCCAGCAGCTTTGTGGGGAGGGACGGCGTGTCCGGGGATACGCAGTATTTT
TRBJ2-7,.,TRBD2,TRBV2,CASSGRAGFEQYF,TGTGCCAGCAGCGGGAGGGCAGGGTTCGAGCAGTACTTC
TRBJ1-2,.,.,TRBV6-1,CAIATGSYGYTF,TGTGCCATAGCAACAGGGAGCTATGGCTACACCTTC